The T cell receptor beta chain under discussion was sequenced for a study of read filtering for tumor transcriptome and immune sequencing. Study at large: Among patients, 17 to 20 were male and some 15 female, aged 47 to 80 (mean about 71). About 8 patients were R-ISS I, around 15 were R-ISS II, over 5 were R-ISS III.

The study, taken as a whole, reports: In IR-seq, single-read clonotypes were roughly 80% of clonotypes but around 3.5% of reads. Dropping single-read clonotypes raised IR-seq and RNA-seq shared-clonotype correlation.

This library used roughly 400 ng RNA and molecular barcoded adaptors spanning alpha/delta and beta/gamma chains. TCRdb re-analysed the reads in MiXCR, keeping a single row per CDR3 protein. The repertoire holds about 50,000 distinct CDR3 sequences, with roughly 19% as singletons. Germline CDR1 reads DFQATT; CDR2 reads SNEGSKA (reference sequence). J was trimmed by 9 bases and V by 6 bases; bases with no gene match: 13. There are 14 residues in the CDR3. This clonotype was seen at least ten times. Its antigen is undetermined. The receptor was derived from a donor over 35 with multiple myeloma. The chain recombines TRBV20-1 with TRBJ2-1, with 8 bases matching TRBD2. Source material: a population of CD138-negative cells sorted from bone marrow. This CDR3 is CSATDYRGRLEQFF. The DNA for the CDR3 is TGCAGTGCCACGGACTATCGCGGGAGGCTTGAGCAGTTCTTC.